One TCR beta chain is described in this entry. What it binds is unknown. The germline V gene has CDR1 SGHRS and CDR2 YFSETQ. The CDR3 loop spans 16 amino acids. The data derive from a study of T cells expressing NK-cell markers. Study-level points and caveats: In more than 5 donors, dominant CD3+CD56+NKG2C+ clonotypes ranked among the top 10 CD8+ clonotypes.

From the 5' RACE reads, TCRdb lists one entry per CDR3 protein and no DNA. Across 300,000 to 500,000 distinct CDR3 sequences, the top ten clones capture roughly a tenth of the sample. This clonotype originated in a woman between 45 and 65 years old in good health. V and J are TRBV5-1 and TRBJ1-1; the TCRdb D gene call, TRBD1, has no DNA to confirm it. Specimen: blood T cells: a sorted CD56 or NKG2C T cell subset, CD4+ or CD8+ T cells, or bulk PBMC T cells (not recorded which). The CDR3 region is CASSLGRRTVLTEAFF.